One and the same sample provided the 24 T cell receptor beta chains below, sequenced in a study of molecular identifiers for immune sequencing clone quantification. Using its own MiXCR run on the PCR reads, TCRdb lists one record per CDR3 protein. The data show hundreds of thousands of distinct CDR3 sequences, with about 25% seen just once and 0.6% to 0.9% held by the top ten. Source material: naive CD8+ T cells from blood, with Jurkat cell RNA spiked in. The subset: FACS-sorted CD8+CD4-CCR7+CD45RA+ naive T cells. These receptors were obtained from a human donor in good health. Some libraries in this study had Jurkat cell RNA spiked in.

There are many counts of this clonotype. The chain recombines TRBV5-1 with TRBJ2-3; D ambiguous. This CDR3 contains 13 residues. Trimming stripped 1 base from V and 4 bases from J, with 7 bases between. Germline-derived CDR1 and CDR2 are SGHRS and YFSETQ. CDR3 bases: TGCGCCAGCAGCTTGTACAGTCCAGATACGCAGTATTTT. It codes for CASSLYSPDTQYF.

For this clonotype: A much larger clonotype is one base distant, so this may be a read error. This chain links TRBV2 with TRBJ1-5; the match to TRBD1 covers 11 bases. Germline V lookup: CDR1 SNHLY, CDR2 FYNNEI. The length of the CDR3 is 18 residues. CDR3 coding DNA: TGTGCCAGCAGTCTATTGGACAGGGGGCTCGGCAGCAATCAGCCCCAGCGTTTT. Translation: CASSLLDRGLGSNQPQRF.

This clonotype was recorded many times. The chain recombines TRBV28 with TRBJ2-3; D is unclear. The germline CDR1 and CDR2 sequences are MDHEN and SYDVKM. The CDR3 has 16 residues. V lost 7 bases to trimming and J lost 4 bases, with 21 bases between them. This CDR3 is CASTPRSTLSADTQYF. The CDR3 DNA is TGTGCCAGCACCCCGCGATCGACACTTTCTGCAGATACGCAGTATTTT.

Worth noting for this clonotype: Just one base apart from a much larger clone, this may be a read error. The CDR3 is CASSLPTDEKLFF. In nucleotides, the CDR3 is TGTGCCAGCAGCTTACCGACGGATGAAAAACTGTTTTTT. V gene TRBV7-9 combines with J gene TRBJ1-4, with D hard to call. V was cut by 2 bases and J by 6 bases, with 7 bases left in between. The CDR3 length is 13 residues. Germline loops: CDR1 SEHNR, CDR2 FQNEAQ (reference sequence). Combining the CDR3 with reference TRBV7-9 and TRBJ1-4 gives the whole variable domain DTGVSQNPRHKITKRGQNVTFRCDPISEHNRLYWYRQTLGQGPEFLTYFQNEAQLEKSRLLSDRFSAERPKGSFSTLEIQRTEQGDSAMYLCASSLPTDEKLFFGSGTQLSVL.

The V and J genes are TRBV7-9 and TRBJ2-7; D might be TRBD1 (6 bases). V shed 2 bases and J shed 3 bases, with 17 bases lying between them. The CDR3 contains 16 residues. Germline CDR1 and CDR2: SEHNR and FQNEAQ (reference sequence). CDR3 nucleotides: TGTGCCAGCAGCTTATCCACAGGGAAAAATCGCTACGAGCAGTACTTC. Translation gives CASSLSTGKNRYEQYF.

The rearrangement joins TRBV28 to TRBJ2-1, with 12 bases lining up with TRBD2. V lost 3 bases, J lost 3 bases, and 9 bases stayed unmatched. The CDR3 is made up of 18 amino acids. The germline gives CDR1 MDHEN, CDR2 SYDVKM. The CDR3 loop is CASSFRTSGTVLYNEQFF. DNA for the CDR3: TGTGCCAGCAGTTTCCGGACTAGCGGGACCGTCCTCTACAATGAGCAGTTCTTC. Full variable domain (missing parts from reference TRBV28 and TRBJ2-1): DVKVTQSSRYLVKRTGEKVFLECVQDMDHENMFWYRQDPGLGLRLIYFSYDVKMKEKGDIPEGYSVSREKKERFSLILESASTNQTSMYLCASSFRTSGTVLYNEQFFGPGTRLTVL.

The chain recombines TRBV5-6 with TRBJ2-7; no reliable D call. Trimming removed 3 bases from V and 7 bases from J, with 14 bases in between. The CDR3 covers 13 residues. Germline V gene lookup returns CDR1 SGHDT and CDR2 YYEEEE. The CDR3 is CASSSVVPLEQYF. The DNA of the CDR3 is TGTGCCAGCAGCTCGGTGGTCCCTTTGGAGCAGTACTTC.

The chain links TRBV19 to TRBJ1-1; D remains unclear. The CDR3 loop spans 13 amino acids. V was cut by 5 bases and J by 1 base, with 8 bases left in between. Germline assignment: CDR1 LNHDA and CDR2 SQIVND (reference sequence). The chain's CDR3 is CASSPLTNTEAFF. The CDR3 DNA reads as TGTGCCAGTAGTCCCCTCACGAACACTGAAGCTTTCTTT. Based on the CDR3 plus reference TRBV19 and TRBJ1-1, the full variable domain is DGGITQSPKYLFRKEGQNVTLSCEQNLNHDAMYWYRQDPGQGLRLIYYSQIVNDFQKGDIAEGYSVSREKKESFPLTVTSAQKNPTAFYLCASSPLTNTEAFFGQGTRLTVV.

On this clonotype itself: A much larger clone sits a single nucleotide away, making a read error possible. The chain carries TRBV9 and TRBJ1-5; D possibly corresponds to TRBD1 (5 bases). Trimming left V 0 bases short and J 9 bases short, with 13 bases between. This CDR3 is built from 14 residues. The germline V gene encodes CDR1 SGDLS and CDR2 YYNGEE. CDR3 in DNA: TGTGCCAGCAGCGTAGTAGGGGCCTCGGGGCCCCAGCATTTT. The encoded protein is CASSVVGASGPQHF.

In regard to this clonotype: An end of the junction differs from the germline gene, which may be a read error. This chain uses TRBV5-1 with TRBJ1-1, with 10 bases lining up with TRBD1. The CDR3 loop spans 14 amino acids. Per germline, CDR1 SGHRS and CDR2 YFSETQ. The CDR3 reads CAGSPDRGVAEAFF. CDR3 DNA sequence: TGCGCCGGCAGTCCGGACAGGGGGGTAGCTGAAGCTTTCTTT.

This clonotype has just a few counts. V usage is TRBV6-5 and J usage is TRBJ2-7; possible D gene TRBD1, 6 bases. The ends were cut back, 2 bases at V and 3 bases at J, with 20 bases in the middle. Germline CDR1 MNHEY, CDR2 SVGAGI. The CDR3 runs 17 residues. The CDR3 DNA is TGTGCCAGCAGTTACGCTACACGAACCACAGGGAGCTACGAGCAGTACTTC. Translation gives CASSYATRTTGSYEQYF.

In this sample, this clonotype turned up many times. The chain has TRBV7-6 and TRBJ1-3; D call uncertain. The CDR3 covers 15 residues. Germline V CDR1 and CDR2: SGHVS, FNYEAQ. The V end lost 5 bases, the J end lost 0 bases, and 11 bases lay between the germline ends. The CDR3 coding sequence is TGTGCCAGCAGCGATCCGGCTCGCTCTGGAAACACCATATATTTT. The encoded protein is CASSDPARSGNTIYF.

This clonotype turned up a few times. This rearrangement joins TRBV7-3 to TRBJ2-5; the match to TRBD1 covers 11 bases. Per germline, CDR1 SGHTA and CDR2 FQGTGA. The V gene end was trimmed by 0 bases and the J gene end by 1 base; junction bases not matched to a gene: 1. This CDR3 spans 16 amino acids. Written as DNA, the CDR3 is TGTGCCAGCAGCTTAACGGGACAGGGGGTCCAAGAGACCCAGTACTTC. This gives the protein CASSLTGQGVQETQYF.

This chain uses TRBV3-1 with TRBJ1-1; D perhaps matches TRBD1 (6 bases). The CDR3 is 17 amino acids. Trimming cost V 4 bases and J 4 bases, with 22 bases left between them. Germline assignment: CDR1 LGHDT and CDR2 YNNKEL (reference sequence). The CDR3 nucleotides are TGTGCCAGCAGCCCAAGCGGTTTATGGGGGGCCGGCACTGAAGCTTTCTTT. Translation: CASSPSGLWGAGTEAFF.

The genes are TRBV19 and TRBJ1-1; D is unclear. Trimming stripped 5 bases from V and 3 bases from J, with 10 bases between. This CDR3 is 13 amino acids long. The germline V gene has CDR1 LNHDA and CDR2 SQIVND (reference sequence). CDR3 sequence reads: CASSVPTDTEAFF. The CDR3 region has the DNA TGTGCCAGTAGTGTCCCTACAGACACTGAAGCTTTCTTT.

The table lists this clonotype with many counts. CDR3 in DNA: TGTGCCAGCAGTTTAGGGGGGGCGGTAGCGTTTACAGATACGCAGTATTTT. Protein sequence: CASSLGGAVAFTDTQYF. The chain links TRBV27 to TRBJ2-3; D possibly corresponds to TRBD2 (7 bases). The CDR3 totals 17 residues. Trimming removed 2 bases at V and 3 bases at J, with 18 bases between. In germline, CDR1 is MNHEY, CDR2 SMNVEV (reference sequence).

Many counts were recorded for this clonotype. V and J are TRBV7-3 and TRBJ2-6; D gene uncertain. Germline V gene data show CDR1 as SGHTA and CDR2 as FQGTGA. The ends were cut back, 1 base at V and 0 bases at J, with 10 bases in the middle. The CDR3 is made up of 17 amino acids. The DNA of the CDR3 is TGTGCCAGCAGCTTAATCCCGGTTGGCTCTGGGGCCAACGTCCTGACTTTC. Amino acid sequence: CASSLIPVGSGANVLTF.

As regards this clonotype: Given a much more abundant clone one base away, this may be a read error. The chain carries TRBV4-1 and TRBJ1-1, with TRBD1 matching 8 bases. The J segment lost 5 bases and the V segment lost 2 bases, leaving 4 bases of the junction unmatched. The CDR3 length is 14 residues. CDR1 is MGHRA and CDR2 is YSYEKL in the germline V gene. The CDR3: CASSQPGGGTEAFF. The CDR3 DNA reads as TGCGCCAGCAGCCAACCAGGGGGCGGAACTGAAGCTTTCTTT.

Regarding this clonotype: With a much larger clone just one base away, this may be a read error. This sequence joins TRBV11-2 and TRBJ2-3; D is uncertain. Germline lookup yields CDR1 SGHAT and CDR2 FQNNGV. The CDR3 covers 11 residues. The CDR3 sequence: CDSTSPPKEYF. The CDR3 region has the DNA TGTGACAGCACCTCGCCCCCGAAAGAGTATTTT.

V usage is TRBV27 and J usage is TRBJ2-3; D might be TRBD1 or TRBD2, each matching 5 bases. This CDR3 region has 16 residues. Between the trimmed V and J ends, which lost 10 bases and 2 bases, there was a span of 22 bases. CDR1 is MNHEY and CDR2 is SMNVEV in the germline V gene (reference sequence). For the CDR3, the DNA is TGTGCCACCGGGGCGACTCCACCAAGATACACAGATACGCAGTATTTT. As protein: CATGATPPRYTDTQYF.

About this clonotype: A much larger clone sits a single nucleotide away, making a read error possible. The CDR3 DNA is TGTGCCAGCAGCTTAGGATTTAGGGTTTTTCGAGAAAAACTGGTTTTT. This gives the protein CASSLGFRVFREKLVF. The chain combines TRBV11-2 with TRBJ1-4; D unclear. Germline V CDR1 and CDR2: SGHAT, FQNNGV. There are 16 residues in the CDR3.

On this clonotype: A much larger clone lies a single base off, so this may be a read error. In this CDR3 the conserved last residue, phenylalanine or tryptophan, is missing, so a read error is likely. The gene calls are TRBV12-3 or TRBV12-4 and TRBJ2-5; a possible D gene is TRBD2 (5 bases). CDR3 length: 13 amino acids. V lost 6 bases to trimming and J lost 2 bases, with 10 bases between them. CDR3 bases: TGTGCCAGCAGGAGGGCCTTTCAAGAGACCCAGTACCTC. It translates to CASRRAFQETQYL.

The chain employs TRBV2 and TRBJ2-7; no clear D. Germline CDR1 SNHLY, CDR2 FYNNEI. CDR3 size: 13 residues. V was pared by 7 bases and J by 3 bases, with 13 bases between. Here the CDR3 reads CASTLLGDYEQYF. CDR3 nucleotide sequence: TGTGCCAGCACCCTACTTGGGGACTACGAGCAGTACTTC.

This clonotype was seen many times. The chain carries TRBV24-1 and TRBJ2-1; 9 bases are a match to TRBD1. The germline gives CDR1 KGHDR, CDR2 SFDVKD. J lost 8 bases, V lost 3 bases, and 7 bases had no gene match. This CDR3 spans 15 amino acids. In DNA, the CDR3 is TGTGCCACCAGTGATCCCCGGACAGGGGCGGATGAGCAGTTCTTC. Translated: CATSDPRTGADEQFF.